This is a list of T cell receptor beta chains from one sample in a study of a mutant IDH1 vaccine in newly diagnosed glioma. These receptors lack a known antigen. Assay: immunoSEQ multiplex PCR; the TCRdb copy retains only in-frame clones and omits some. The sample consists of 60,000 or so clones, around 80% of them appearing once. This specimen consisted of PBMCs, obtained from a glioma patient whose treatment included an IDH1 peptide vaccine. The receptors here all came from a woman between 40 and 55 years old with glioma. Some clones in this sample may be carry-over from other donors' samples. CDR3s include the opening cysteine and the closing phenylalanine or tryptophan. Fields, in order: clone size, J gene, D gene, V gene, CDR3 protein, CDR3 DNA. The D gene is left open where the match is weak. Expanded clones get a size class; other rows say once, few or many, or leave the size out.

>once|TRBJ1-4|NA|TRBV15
CATSREGRGINEKLFF
TGTGCCACCAGCAGAGAGGGAAGGGGGATTAATGAAAAACTGTTTTTT
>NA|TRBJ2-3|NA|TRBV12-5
CASGLLGTDTQYF
TGTGCTAGTGGTTTGCTGGGTACAGATACGCAGTATTTT
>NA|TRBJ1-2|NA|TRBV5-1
CASSLDSYGYTF
TGCGCCAGCAGCTTGGACAGCTATGGCTACACCTTC
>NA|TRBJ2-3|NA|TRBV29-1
CSVERGGTQYF
TGCAGCGTTGAGAGGGGGGGTACGCAGTATTTT
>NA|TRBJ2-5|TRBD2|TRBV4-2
CASSQVSGGARETQYF
TGTGCCAGCAGCCAAGTTAGCGGGGGGGCCAGGGAGACCCAGTACTTC
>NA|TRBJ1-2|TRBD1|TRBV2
CASSEAAGGAGYGYTF
TGTGCCAGCAGTGAAGCGGCAGGGGGCGCGGGGTATGGCTACACCTTC
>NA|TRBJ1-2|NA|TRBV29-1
CSVELRYGYTF
TGCAGCGTTGAATTGAGATATGGCTACACCTTC
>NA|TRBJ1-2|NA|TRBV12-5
CASGLFGLDGYTF
TGTGCTAGTGGTTTGTTCGGCCTAGATGGCTACACCTTC
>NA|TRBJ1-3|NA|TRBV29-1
CSVEGRGGRGNTIYF
TGCAGCGTTGAAGGCCGGGGGGGGAGGGGAAACACCATATATTTT
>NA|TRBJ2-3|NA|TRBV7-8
CASSHRTDRHRQYF
TGTGCCAGCAGCCACCGGACAGATCGGCACCGGCAGTATTTT
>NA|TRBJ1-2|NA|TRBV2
CASRDKNQGGYTF
TGTGCCAGCAGGGACAAAAATCAAGGAGGCTACACCTTC
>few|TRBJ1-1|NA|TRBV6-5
CASSSGGYTEAFF
TGTGCCAGCAGTTCGGGGGGCTACACTGAAGCTTTCTTT
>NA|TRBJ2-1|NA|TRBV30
CAWDPVGGGYNEQFF
TGTGCCTGGGATCCAGTCGGTGGGGGGTACAATGAGCAGTTCTTC
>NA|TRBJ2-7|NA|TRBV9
CASSVGGRADEQYF
TGTGCCAGCAGCGTAGGGGGCAGGGCCGACGAGCAGTACTTC
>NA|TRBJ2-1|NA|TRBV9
CASSANSEQFF
TGTGCCAGCAGCGCTAACAGTGAGCAGTTCTTC
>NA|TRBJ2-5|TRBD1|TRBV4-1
CASSQLGTGKDKTQYF
TGCGCCAGCAGCCAACTCGGGACAGGGAAGGACAAGACCCAGTACTTC
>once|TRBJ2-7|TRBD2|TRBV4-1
CASSQDWTSGGPWDEQYF
TGCGCCAGCAGCCAAGATTGGACTAGCGGGGGGCCCTGGGACGAGCAGTACTTC
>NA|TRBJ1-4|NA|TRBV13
CASSHNTGSNEKLFF
TGTGCCAGCAGCCACAATACAGGGTCTAATGAAAAACTGTTTTTT
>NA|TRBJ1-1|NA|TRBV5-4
CASSSGQIGNTEAFF
TGTGCCAGCAGCTCAGGACAGATTGGGAACACTGAAGCTTTCTTT
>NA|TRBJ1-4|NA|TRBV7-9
CASSLKVGGTTNEKLFF
TGTGCCAGCAGCTTAAAGGTGGGGGGCACAACTAATGAAAAACTGTTTTTT
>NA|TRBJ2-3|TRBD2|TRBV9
CASSSQHPGLAVTGDTQYF
TGTGCCAGCAGCTCTCAGCACCCGGGACTAGCGGTGACTGGAGATACGCAGTATTTT
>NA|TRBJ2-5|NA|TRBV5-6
CASDGSGETQYF
TGTGCCAGCGATGGGTCCGGGGAGACCCAGTACTTC
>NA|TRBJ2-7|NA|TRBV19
CASRSSGTYEQYF
TGTGCCAGTCGGAGTAGCGGAACCTACGAGCAGTACTTC
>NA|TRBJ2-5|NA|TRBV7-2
CASSASSVLQTQYF
TGTGCCAGCAGTGCCAGTTCCGTTCTGCAGACCCAGTACTTC
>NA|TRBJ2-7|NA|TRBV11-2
CASSLVFGVGEQYF
TGTGCCAGCAGCTTAGTTTTCGGGGTTGGCGAGCAGTACTTC